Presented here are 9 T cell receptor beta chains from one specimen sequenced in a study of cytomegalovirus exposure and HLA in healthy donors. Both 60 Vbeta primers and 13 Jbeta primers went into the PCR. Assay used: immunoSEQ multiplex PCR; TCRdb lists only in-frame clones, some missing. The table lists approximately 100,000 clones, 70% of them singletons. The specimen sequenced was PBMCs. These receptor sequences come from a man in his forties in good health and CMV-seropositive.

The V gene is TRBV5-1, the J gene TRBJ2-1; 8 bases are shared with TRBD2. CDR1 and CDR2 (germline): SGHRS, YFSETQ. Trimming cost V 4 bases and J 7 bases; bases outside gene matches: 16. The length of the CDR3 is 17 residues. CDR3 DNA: TGCGCCAGCAGCCCGGGAGGTTTGAGCGGGAGTGAGAATGAGCAGTTCTTC. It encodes CASSPGGLSGSENEQFF.

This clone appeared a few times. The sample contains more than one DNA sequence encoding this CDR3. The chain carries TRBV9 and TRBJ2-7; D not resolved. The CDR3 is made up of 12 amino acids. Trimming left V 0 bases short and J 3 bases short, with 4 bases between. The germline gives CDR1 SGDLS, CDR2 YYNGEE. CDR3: CASSVGGYEQYF. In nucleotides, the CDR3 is TGTGCCAGCAGCGTAGGAGGCTACGAGCAGTACTTC. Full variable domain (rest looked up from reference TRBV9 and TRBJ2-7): DSGVTQTPKHLITATGQRVTLRCSPRSGDLSVYWYQQSLDQGLQFLIQYYNGEERAKGNILERFSAQQFPDLHSELNLSSLELGDSALYFCASSVGGYEQYFGPGTRLTVT.

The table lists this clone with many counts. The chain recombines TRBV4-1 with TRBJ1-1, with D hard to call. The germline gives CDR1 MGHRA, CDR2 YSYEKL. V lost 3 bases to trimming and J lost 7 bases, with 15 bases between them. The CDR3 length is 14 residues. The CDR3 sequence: CASSHSRKSFEAFF. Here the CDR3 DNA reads TGCGCCAGCAGCCATTCGAGAAAAAGTTTTGAAGCTTTCTTT.

CDR3 nucleotide sequence: TGCGCCAGCAGCTTTAGCGGGGGGAACAATGAGCAGTTCTTC. Translation gives CASSFSGGNNEQFF. V is TRBV5-1 and J is TRBJ2-1, with 10 bases identical to TRBD2. The CDR3 is 14 amino acids. V lost 2 bases and J lost 5; bases outside the gene matches: 1. Germline CDR1 reads SGHRS; CDR2 reads YFSETQ.

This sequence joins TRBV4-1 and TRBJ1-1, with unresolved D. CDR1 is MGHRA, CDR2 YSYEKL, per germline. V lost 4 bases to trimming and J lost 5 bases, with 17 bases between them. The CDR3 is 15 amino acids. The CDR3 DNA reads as TGCGCCAGCAGCCGGACTCTAGATGTACAAACTGAAGCTTTCTTT. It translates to CASSRTLDVQTEAFF.

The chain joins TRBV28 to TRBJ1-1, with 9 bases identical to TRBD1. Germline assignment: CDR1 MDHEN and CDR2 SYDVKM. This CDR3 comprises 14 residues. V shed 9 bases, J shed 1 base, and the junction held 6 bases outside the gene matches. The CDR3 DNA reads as TGTGCCAGTCGGGCGGGACAGGGGAACACTGAAGCTTTCTTT. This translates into CASRAGQGNTEAFF.

The CDR3 region is CASSQGLGRAYEQFF. The CDR3 DNA is TGCGCCAGCAGCCAAGGGCTCGGGAGGGCCTACGAGCAGTTCTTC. The rearrangement links TRBV4-3 to TRBJ2-1; TRBD2 matches 8 bases. J lost 10 bases, V lost 1 base, and 9 bases had no gene match. The CDR3 has 15 amino acids. Germline lookup yields CDR1 LGHNA and CDR2 YSLEER.

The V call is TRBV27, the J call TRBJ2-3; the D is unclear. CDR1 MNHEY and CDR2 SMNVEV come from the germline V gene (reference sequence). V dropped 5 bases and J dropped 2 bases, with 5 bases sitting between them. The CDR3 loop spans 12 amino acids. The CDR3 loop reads CASSAYTDTQYF. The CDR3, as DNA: TGTGCCAGCAGTGCCTACACAGATACGCAGTATTTT.

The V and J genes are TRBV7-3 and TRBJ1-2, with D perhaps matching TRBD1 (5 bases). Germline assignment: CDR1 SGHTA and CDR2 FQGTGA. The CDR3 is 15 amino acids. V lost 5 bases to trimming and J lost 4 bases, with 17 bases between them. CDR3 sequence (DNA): TGTGCCAGCAGCCCGAATCCCGACAGTCGCTATGGCTACACCTTC. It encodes CASSPNPDSRYGYTF.